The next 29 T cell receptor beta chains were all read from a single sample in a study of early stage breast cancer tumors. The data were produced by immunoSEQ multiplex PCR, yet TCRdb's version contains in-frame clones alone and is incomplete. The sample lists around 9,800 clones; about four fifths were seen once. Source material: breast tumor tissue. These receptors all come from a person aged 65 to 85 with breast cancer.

The CDR3 DNA reads as TGTGCCAGCAGCCGGCCCTCTAGCGGAGATACGCAGTATTTT. Amino acid sequence: CASSRPSSGDTQYF. The chain uses TRBV7-8 and TRBJ2-3; 7 bases align to TRBD2. The germline CDR1 and CDR2 sequences are SGHVS and FQNEAQ. The CDR3 totals 14 residues. The V segment lost 5 bases and the J segment 5 bases; nucleotides outside the gene matches: 7. Together with reference TRBV7-8 and TRBJ2-3, the CDR3 gives the full variable domain: GAGVSQSPRYKVAKRGQDVALRCDPISGHVSLFWYQQALGQGPEFLTYFQNEAQLDKSGLPSDRFFAERPEGSVSTLKIQRTQQEDSAVYLCASSRPSSGDTQYFGPGTRLTVL.

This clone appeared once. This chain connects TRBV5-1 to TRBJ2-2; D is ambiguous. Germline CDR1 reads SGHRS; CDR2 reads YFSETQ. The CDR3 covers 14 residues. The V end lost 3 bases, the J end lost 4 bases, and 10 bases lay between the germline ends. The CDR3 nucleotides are TGCGCCAGCAGCTGGGCCCCGAGCACCGGGGAGCTGTTTTTT. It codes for CASSWAPSTGELFF. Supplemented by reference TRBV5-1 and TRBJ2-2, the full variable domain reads KAGVTQTPRYLIKTRGQQVTLSCSPISGHRSVSWYQQTPGQGLQFLFEYFSETQRNKGNFPGRFSGRQFSNSRSEMNVSTLELGDSALYLCASSWAPSTGELFFGEGSRLTVL.

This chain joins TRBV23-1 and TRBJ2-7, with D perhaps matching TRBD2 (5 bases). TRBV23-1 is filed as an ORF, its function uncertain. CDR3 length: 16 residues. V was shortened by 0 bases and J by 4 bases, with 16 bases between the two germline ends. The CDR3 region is CASSQSLAGRLYEQYF. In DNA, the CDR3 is TGCGCCAGCAGTCAATCGTTGGCAGGCCGACTATACGAGCAGTACTTC.

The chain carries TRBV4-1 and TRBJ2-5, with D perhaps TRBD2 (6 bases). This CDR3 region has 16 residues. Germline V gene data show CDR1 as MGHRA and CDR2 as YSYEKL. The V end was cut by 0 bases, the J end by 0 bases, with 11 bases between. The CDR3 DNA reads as TGCGCCAGCAGCCAAGAAGGCGGGACGTACCAAGAGACCCAGTACTTC. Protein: CASSQEGGTYQETQYF.

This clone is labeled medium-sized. The CDR3 loop reads CASSPQQDGYTF. The CDR3 DNA is TGTGCCAGCTCACCACAGCAGGATGGCTACACCTTC. The V call is TRBV18, the J call TRBJ1-2; no firm D call. The CDR3 consists of 12 residues. Deletions cut 1 base from V and 6 bases from J, with 6 bases between. The V gene's germline CDR1 is KGHSH and CDR2 LQKENI.

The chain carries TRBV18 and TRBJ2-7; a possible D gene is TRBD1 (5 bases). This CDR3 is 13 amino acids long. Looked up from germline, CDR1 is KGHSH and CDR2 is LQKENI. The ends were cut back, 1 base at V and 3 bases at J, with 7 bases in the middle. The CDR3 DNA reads TGTGCCAGCTCACCACGGGGCGGCTACGAGCAGTACTTC. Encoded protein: CASSPRGGYEQYF. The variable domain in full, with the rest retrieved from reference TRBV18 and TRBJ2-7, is NAGVMQNPRHLVRRRGQEARLRCSPMKGHSHVYWYRQLPEEGLKFMVYLQKENIIDESGMPKERFSAEFPKEGPSILRIQQVVRGDSAAYFCASSPRGGYEQYFGPGTRLTVT.

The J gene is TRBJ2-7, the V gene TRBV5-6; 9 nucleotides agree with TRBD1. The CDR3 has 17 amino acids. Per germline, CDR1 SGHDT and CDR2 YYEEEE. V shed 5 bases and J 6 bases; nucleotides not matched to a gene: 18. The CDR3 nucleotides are TGTGCCAGCAGTCCTTTAAGCGGCGACAGGGGGGCAGGCGAGCAGTACTTC. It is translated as CASSPLSGDRGAGEQYF.

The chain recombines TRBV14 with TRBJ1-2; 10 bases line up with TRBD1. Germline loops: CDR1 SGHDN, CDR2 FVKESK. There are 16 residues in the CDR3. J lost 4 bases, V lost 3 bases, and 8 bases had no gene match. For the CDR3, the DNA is TGTGCCAGCAGCCAGGCTGGGACAGGGGCCGGCTATGGCTACACCTTC. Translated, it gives CASSQAGTGAGYGYTF.

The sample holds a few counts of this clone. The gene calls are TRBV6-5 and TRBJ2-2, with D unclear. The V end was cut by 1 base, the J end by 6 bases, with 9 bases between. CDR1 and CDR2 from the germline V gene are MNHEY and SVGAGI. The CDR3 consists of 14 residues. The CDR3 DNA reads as TGTGCCAGCAGTTACTTTATTGAGTCCGGGGAGCTGTTTTTT. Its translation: CASSYFIESGELFF.

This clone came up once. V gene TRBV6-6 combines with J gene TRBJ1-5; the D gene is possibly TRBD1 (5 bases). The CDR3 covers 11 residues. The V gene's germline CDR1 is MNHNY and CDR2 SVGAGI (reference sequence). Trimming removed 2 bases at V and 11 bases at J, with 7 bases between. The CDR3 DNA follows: TGTGCCAGCAGTTACGGACAAACCCAGCATTTT. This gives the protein CASSYGQTQHF.

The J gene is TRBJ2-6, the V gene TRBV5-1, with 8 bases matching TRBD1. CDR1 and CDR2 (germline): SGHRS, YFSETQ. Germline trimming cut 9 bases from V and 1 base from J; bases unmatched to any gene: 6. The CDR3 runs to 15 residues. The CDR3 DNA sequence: TGCGCCACTTCGCAGGGGGCATCTGGGGCCAACGTCCTGACTTTC. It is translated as CATSQGASGANVLTF.

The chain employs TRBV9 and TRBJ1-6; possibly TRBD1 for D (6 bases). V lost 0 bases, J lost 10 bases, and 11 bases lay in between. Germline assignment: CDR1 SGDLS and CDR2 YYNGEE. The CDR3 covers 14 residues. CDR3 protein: CASSVGDNGSPLHF. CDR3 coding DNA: TGTGCCAGCAGCGTAGGGGACAACGGGTCACCCCTCCACTTT.

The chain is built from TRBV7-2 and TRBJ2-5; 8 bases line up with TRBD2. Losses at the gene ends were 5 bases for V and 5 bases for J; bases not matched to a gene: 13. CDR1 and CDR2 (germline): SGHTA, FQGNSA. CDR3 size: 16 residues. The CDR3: CASSPGGTVRRETQYF. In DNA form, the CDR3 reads TGTGCCAGCAGCCCGGGGGGGACGGTACGGCGGGAGACCCAGTACTTC.

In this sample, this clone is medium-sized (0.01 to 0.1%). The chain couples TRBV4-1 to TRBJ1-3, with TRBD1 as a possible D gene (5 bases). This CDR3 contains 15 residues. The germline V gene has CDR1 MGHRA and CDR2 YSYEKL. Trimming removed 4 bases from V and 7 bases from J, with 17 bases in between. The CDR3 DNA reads TGCGCCAGCAGCCCTGAACAGGACCCGCGGAACACCATATATTTT. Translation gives CASSPEQDPRNTIYF.

Here the CDR3 DNA reads TGTGCCAGCAGCCCCATGACAGGGTGGCTCGGGGAGCAGTACTTC. Residues: CASSPMTGWLGEQYF. The rearrangement uses TRBV7-9 and TRBJ2-7; 7 bases match TRBD1. V trimming: 5 bases; J trimming: 7 bases; junction bases outside the gene matches: 14. Germline lookup yields CDR1 SEHNR and CDR2 FQNEAQ (reference sequence). The CDR3 is 15 residues long.

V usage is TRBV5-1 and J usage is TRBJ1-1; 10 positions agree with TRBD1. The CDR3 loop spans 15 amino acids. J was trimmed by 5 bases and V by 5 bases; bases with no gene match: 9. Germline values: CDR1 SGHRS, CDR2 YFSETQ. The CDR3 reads CASSSGGQGWTEAFF. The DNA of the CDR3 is TGCGCCAGCAGTTCGGGGGGACAGGGGTGGACTGAAGCTTTCTTT.

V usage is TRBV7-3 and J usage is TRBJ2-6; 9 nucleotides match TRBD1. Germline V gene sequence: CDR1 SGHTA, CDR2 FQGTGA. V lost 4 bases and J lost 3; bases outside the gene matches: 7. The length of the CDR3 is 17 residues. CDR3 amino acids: CASSSTGGAGGANVLTF. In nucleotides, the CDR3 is TGTGCCAGCAGCTCTACAGGGGGCGCGGGTGGGGCCAACGTCCTGACTTTC. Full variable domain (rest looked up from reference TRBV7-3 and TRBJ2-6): GAGVSQTPSNKVTEKGKYVELRCDPISGHTALYWYRQSLGQGPEFLIYFQGTGAADDSGLPNDRFFAVRPEGSVSTLKIQRTERGDSAVYLCASSSTGGAGGANVLTFGAGSRLTVL.

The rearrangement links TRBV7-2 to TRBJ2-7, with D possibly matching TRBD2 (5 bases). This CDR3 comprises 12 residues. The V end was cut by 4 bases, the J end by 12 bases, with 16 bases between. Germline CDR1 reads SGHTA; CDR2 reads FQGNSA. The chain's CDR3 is CASSSDAEAWYF. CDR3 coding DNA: TGTGCCAGCAGCTCCGACGCGGAGGCCTGGTACTTC.

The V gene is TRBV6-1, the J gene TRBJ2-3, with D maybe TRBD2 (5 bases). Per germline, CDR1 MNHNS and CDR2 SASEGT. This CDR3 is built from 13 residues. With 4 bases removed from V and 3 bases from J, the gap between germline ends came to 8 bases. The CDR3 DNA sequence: TGTGCCAGCAGTGCCCGGGAAACAGATACGCAGTATTTT. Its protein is CASSARETDTQYF.

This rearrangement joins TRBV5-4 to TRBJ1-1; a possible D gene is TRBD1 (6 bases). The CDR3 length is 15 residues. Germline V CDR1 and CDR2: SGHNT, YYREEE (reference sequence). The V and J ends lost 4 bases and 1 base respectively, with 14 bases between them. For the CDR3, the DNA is TGTGCCAGCAGCCGTAGAGAGACAGGGAACACTGAAGCTTTCTTT. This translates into CASSRRETGNTEAFF.

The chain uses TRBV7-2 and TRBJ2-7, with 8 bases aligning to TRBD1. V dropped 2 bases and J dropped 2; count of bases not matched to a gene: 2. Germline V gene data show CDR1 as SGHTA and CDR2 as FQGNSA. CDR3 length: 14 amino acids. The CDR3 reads CASSLSDRAYEQYF. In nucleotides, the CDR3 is TGTGCCAGCAGCTTATCGGACAGGGCCTACGAGCAGTACTTC.

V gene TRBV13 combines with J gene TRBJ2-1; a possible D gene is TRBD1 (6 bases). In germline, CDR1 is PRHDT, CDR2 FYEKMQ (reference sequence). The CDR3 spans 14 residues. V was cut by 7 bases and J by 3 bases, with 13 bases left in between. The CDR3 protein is CASTRWGLYNEQFF. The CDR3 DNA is TGTGCCAGCACTCGGTGGGGGCTCTACAATGAGCAGTTCTTC.

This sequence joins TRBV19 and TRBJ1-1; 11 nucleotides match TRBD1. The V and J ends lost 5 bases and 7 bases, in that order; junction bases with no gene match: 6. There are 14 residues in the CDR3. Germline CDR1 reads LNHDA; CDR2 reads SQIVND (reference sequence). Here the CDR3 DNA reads TGTGCCAGTAGTCCGCGGACAGGGGGCGGTGAAGCTTTCTTT. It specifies CASSPRTGGGEAFF.

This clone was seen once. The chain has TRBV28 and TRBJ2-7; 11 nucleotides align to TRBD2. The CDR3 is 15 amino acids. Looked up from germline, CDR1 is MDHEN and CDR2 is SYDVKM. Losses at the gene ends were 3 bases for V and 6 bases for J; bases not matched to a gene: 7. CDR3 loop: CASSLGASGRSEQYF. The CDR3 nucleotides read TGTGCCAGCAGTTTGGGGGCTAGCGGGAGGTCCGAGCAGTACTTC.

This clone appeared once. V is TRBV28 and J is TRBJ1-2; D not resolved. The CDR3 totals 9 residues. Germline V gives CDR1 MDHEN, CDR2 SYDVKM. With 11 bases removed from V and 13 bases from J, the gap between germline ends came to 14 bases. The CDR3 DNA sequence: TGTGCCGGTAAAGACTTTCGCACCTTC. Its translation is CAGKDFRTF.

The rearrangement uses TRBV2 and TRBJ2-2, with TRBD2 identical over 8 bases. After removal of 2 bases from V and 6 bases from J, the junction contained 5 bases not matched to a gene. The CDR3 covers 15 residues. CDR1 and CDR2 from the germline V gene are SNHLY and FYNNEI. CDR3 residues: CASSELAGAAGELFF. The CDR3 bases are TGTGCCAGCAGTGAACTAGCGGGTGCCGCCGGGGAGCTGTTTTTT.

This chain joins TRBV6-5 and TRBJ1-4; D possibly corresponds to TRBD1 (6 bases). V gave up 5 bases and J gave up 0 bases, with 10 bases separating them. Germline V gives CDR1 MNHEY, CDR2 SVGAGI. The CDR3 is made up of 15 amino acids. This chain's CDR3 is CASSLGQSTNEKLFF. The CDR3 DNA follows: TGTGCCAGCAGTCTCGGACAGTCAACTAATGAAAAACTGTTTTTT.

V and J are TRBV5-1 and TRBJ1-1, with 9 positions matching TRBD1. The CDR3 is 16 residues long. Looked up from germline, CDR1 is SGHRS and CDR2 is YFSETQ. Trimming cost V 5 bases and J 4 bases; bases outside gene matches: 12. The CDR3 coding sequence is TGCGCCAGCAGTTCCAACAGGGGGCCCCCGTTCACTGAAGCTTTCTTT. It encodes CASSSNRGPPFTEAFF.

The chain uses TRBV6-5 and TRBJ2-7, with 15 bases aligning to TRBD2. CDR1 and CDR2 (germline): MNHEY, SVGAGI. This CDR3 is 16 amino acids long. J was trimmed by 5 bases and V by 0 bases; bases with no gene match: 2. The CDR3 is CASSYSGTSGRNEQYF. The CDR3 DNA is TGTGCCAGCAGTTACTCGGGGACTAGCGGGAGGAACGAGCAGTACTTC.